Each of the 20 T cell receptor beta chains below was sequenced from the same sample in a study of blood T cell repertoires in COVID-19. Method: immunoSEQ multiplex PCR; TCRdb's copy keeps in-frame clones and lacks some. Of 30,000 to 40,000 clones listed, nearly 90% are singletons. Specimen: peripheral blood. The origin of the receptors is a man aged 55-75 years with active or convalescent COVID-19.

The chain carries TRBV27 and TRBJ1-4, with 10 bases lining up with TRBD1. Looked up from germline, CDR1 is MNHEY and CDR2 is SMNVEV (reference sequence). V gave up 6 bases and J gave up 5 bases; unmatched junction bases: 3. The CDR3 has 14 amino acids. CDR3 loop: CASSPDRGNEKLFF. CDR3 bases: TGTGCCAGCAGCCCGGACAGGGGGAATGAAAAACTGTTTTTT. Full variable domain (rest looked up from reference TRBV27 and TRBJ1-4): EAQVTQNPRYLITVTGKKLTVTCSQNMNHEYMSWYRQDPGLGLRQIYYSMNVEVTDKGDVPEGYKVSRKEKRNFPLILESPSPNQTSLYFCASSPDRGNEKLFFGSGTQLSVL.

The V call is TRBV5-1, the J call TRBJ1-1; D unresolved. The germline V and J ends were trimmed by 2 bases and 1 base, with 12 bases remaining between them. CDR1 and CDR2 from the germline V gene are SGHRS and YFSETQ. The CDR3 runs to 15 residues. The CDR3 region is CASSLEPGGNTEAFF. Here the CDR3 DNA reads TGCGCCAGCAGCTTAGAACCCGGTGGGAACACTGAAGCTTTCTTT.

This chain joins TRBV7-3 and TRBJ2-1, with D perhaps matching TRBD2 (6 bases). CDR1 is SGHTA, CDR2 FQGTGA, per germline. Trimming pared 5 bases from V and 5 bases from J, leaving 10 bases between. The CDR3 has 13 amino acids. The chain's CDR3 is CASSKEGNNEQFF. The CDR3 nucleotides are TGTGCCAGCAGCAAGGAGGGTAACAATGAGCAGTTCTTC.

This sequence joins TRBV6-2 or TRBV6-3 and TRBJ2-7; 9 nucleotides line up with TRBD2. The trim removed 2 bases at V and 8 bases at J, leaving 4 bases unmatched. The CDR3 has 13 residues. Per the germline V gene, CDR1 is MNHEY and CDR2 is SVGEGT. The CDR3: CASSYTLAGQQYF. DNA for the CDR3: TGTGCCAGCAGTTACACGCTAGCGGGACAGCAGTACTTC.

V gene TRBV10-1 combines with J gene TRBJ2-5, with TRBD1 as a possible D gene (6 bases). Deletions cut 5 bases from V and 5 bases from J, with 15 bases between. The CDR3 runs 14 residues. CDR1 and CDR2 (germline): WNHNN, SYGVQD (reference sequence). For the CDR3, the DNA is TGCGCCAGCAGTAAAGGGGGTGGCGAGGAGACCCAGTACTTC. This codes for CASSKGGGEETQYF.

The rearrangement joins TRBV30 to TRBJ2-3; 10 positions match TRBD1. With 6 bases clipped from V and 4 bases from J, the junction kept 1 base outside the gene matches. The CDR3 runs to 12 residues. Per the germline V gene, CDR1 is GTSNPN and CDR2 is SVGIG (reference sequence). The CDR3 reads CACGTGADTQYF. For the CDR3, the DNA is TGTGCCTGCGGGACAGGGGCAGATACGCAGTATTTT.

V gene TRBV7-2 combines with J gene TRBJ2-3, with 9 bases lining up with TRBD2. Trimming removed 5 bases from V and 2 bases from J; junction bases left unmatched: 8. This CDR3 is 16 amino acids long. Germline V lookup: CDR1 SGHTA, CDR2 FQGNSA. In DNA, the CDR3 is TGTGCCAGCAGCACCCAAGCGGGAGGTGCCACAGATACGCAGTATTTT. Its protein product is CASSTQAGGATDTQYF.

This clone was counted between two and nine times. J is TRBJ1-5 and V is TRBV28; 7 positions agree with TRBD1. The junction had 3 bases not matched to a gene; V was cut back by 1 base and J by 3 bases. The CDR3 is 15 residues long. The germline CDR1 and CDR2 sequences are MDHEN and SYDVKM. As DNA, the CDR3 is TGTGCCAGCAGTTTATATCAGGGGGTCAATCAGCCCCAGCATTTT. This encodes CASSLYQGVNQPQHF.

The CDR3 loop is CASSSRTRRFYNEQFF. The CDR3, as DNA: TGTGCCAGCAGTTCAAGGACTAGACGTTTCTACAATGAGCAGTTCTTC. This rearrangement joins TRBV28 to TRBJ2-1; 7 bases fit TRBD2. After removal of 4 bases from V and 3 bases from J, the junction contained 9 bases not matched to a gene. CDR3 length: 16 amino acids. CDR1 is MDHEN and CDR2 is SYDVKM in the germline V gene.

Here the CDR3 reads CASSYSSNEQFF. The CDR3 region has the DNA TGTGCCAGCAGTTACTCTAGCAATGAGCAGTTCTTC. The chain carries TRBV6-6 and TRBJ2-1; D gene unclear. V lost 0 bases and J 6 bases, leaving 3 bases between the germline ends. Per germline, CDR1 MNHNY and CDR2 SVGAGI (reference sequence). The CDR3 is made up of 12 amino acids.

The chain joins TRBV11-3 to TRBJ2-5; maybe TRBD2 (5 bases). Per germline, CDR1 SGHNT and CDR2 YENEEA. The CDR3 covers 15 residues. V was trimmed by 2 bases and J by 0 bases, leaving 10 bases between them. CDR3 residues: CASSLRRGYQETQYF. The CDR3, as DNA: TGTGCCAGCAGCTTACGTCGCGGGTACCAAGAGACCCAGTACTTC.

The V gene is TRBV4-3, the J gene TRBJ2-1, with a tentative D call TRBD1 (5 bases). V shed 0 bases and J shed 7 bases, with 13 bases lying between them. Germline V lookup: CDR1 LGHNA, CDR2 YSLEER. The CDR3 length is 15 residues. CDR3: CASSQDTLPGNEQFF. For the CDR3, the DNA is TGCGCCAGCAGCCAAGATACTCTGCCAGGGAATGAGCAGTTCTTC.

CDR3 DNA: TGCGCCAGCAGCCAAGAAACCCAGTACATGAACACTGAAGCTTTCTTT. Amino acid sequence: CASSQETQYMNTEAFF. The rearrangement joins TRBV4-3 to TRBJ1-1; unclear D gene. This CDR3 is 16 amino acids long. Germline CDR1 LGHNA, CDR2 YSLEER. Trimming shortened V by 0 bases and J by 0 bases, and 11 bases separated the two germline ends.

This clone was detected only once. The chain combines TRBV7-2 with TRBJ2-1; D might be TRBD2 (6 bases). Trimming removed 3 bases at V and 6 bases at J, with 12 bases between. The germline V gene has CDR1 SGHTA and CDR2 FQGNSA. The length of the CDR3 is 14 residues. The CDR3 spells CASSFPGTANEQFF. The CDR3 DNA sequence: TGTGCCAGCAGCTTCCCCGGGACTGCCAATGAGCAGTTCTTC.

This clone was detected only a few times. The chain employs TRBV28 and TRBJ1-4; D not certain. The CDR3 totals 15 residues. Germline lookup yields CDR1 MDHEN and CDR2 SYDVKM. Deletions cut 6 bases from V and 5 bases from J, with 16 bases between. The chain's CDR3 is CASSPTGATNEKLFF. The CDR3 bases are TGTGCCAGCAGCCCGACCGGAGCTACAAATGAAAAACTGTTTTTT.

This rearrangement joins TRBV11-2 to TRBJ2-5; TRBD2 matches 7 bases. V shed 2 bases, J shed 3 bases, and the junction held 3 bases outside the gene matches. From germline, CDR1 is SGHAT and CDR2 FQNNGV. The CDR3 is made up of 14 amino acids. CDR3 in DNA: TGTGCCAGCAGCTTATGGGCGGGAGAAGAGACCCAGTACTTC. Protein product: CASSLWAGEETQYF.

V usage is TRBV15 and J usage is TRBJ2-3; 14 nucleotides match TRBD2. This CDR3 comprises 17 residues. Germline assignment: CDR1 LNHNV and CDR2 YYDKDF (reference sequence). The junction had 3 bases not matched to a gene; V was cut back by 1 base and J by 3 bases. CDR3 DNA sequence: TGTGCCACCAGCAGAGGGGGACTAGCGGGGGTGACAGATACGCAGTATTTT. Its protein is CATSRGGLAGVTDTQYF.

The V gene is TRBV11-2, the J gene TRBJ2-4; 7 positions match TRBD2. Germline V gene sequence: CDR1 SGHAT, CDR2 FQNNGV. The V and J ends lost 1 base and 8 bases, in that order; junction bases with no gene match: 2. The CDR3 covers 13 residues. The CDR3 sequence: CASSLAGGYIQYF. CDR3 nucleotide sequence: TGTGCCAGCAGCTTAGCGGGGGGATACATTCAGTACTTC.

The chain couples TRBV5-4 to TRBJ2-5, with 13 bases fitting TRBD2. With V trimmed by 5 bases and J by 4 bases, 5 bases remained unmatched. The germline CDR1 and CDR2 sequences are SGHNT and YYREEE (reference sequence). CDR3 length: 15 amino acids. The CDR3 region has the DNA TGTGCCAGCAGTTTCGGACTAGCGGGAGTAGAGACCCAGTACTTC. Encoded protein: CASSFGLAGVETQYF. The variable domain in full, with the rest retrieved from reference TRBV5-4 and TRBJ2-5, is ETGVTQSPTHLIKTRGQQVTLRCSSQSGHNTVSWYQQALGQGPQFIFQYYREEENGRGNFPPRFSGLQFPNYSSELNVNALELDDSALYLCASSFGLAGVETQYFGPGTRLLVL.

V usage is TRBV7-9 and J usage is TRBJ2-7, with D tentatively TRBD2 (6 bases). V was cut by 5 bases and J by 4 bases, with 12 bases left in between. The CDR3 is made up of 13 amino acids. Germline lookup yields CDR1 SEHNR and CDR2 FQNEAQ (reference sequence). The CDR3 nucleotides read TGTGCCAGCAGCCACTCCGCGGGATACGAGCAGTACTTC. The encoded protein is CASSHSAGYEQYF.